This is a list of T cell receptor beta chains from one sample in a study of T cell responses to AZD1222 COVID-19 vaccine. Some clones are missing from TCRdb's copy, which holds only in-frame ones; the method was immunoSEQ multiplex PCR. This sample has some 71,000 clones; about 89% occur once, and the top ten carry about 28%. The sequencing used peripheral blood, collected 28 days after the second AZD1222 dose. These receptors all stem from an adult who received the AZD1222 COVID-19 vaccine. CDR3s include the opening cysteine and the closing phenylalanine or tryptophan. D genes are given only for firm matches. The listing skips clone size in some rows; elsewhere it reads once, few, many or a size class.

TGTGCCAGCAGTTACTCATCAGGTCGAATCGGTTCGGGGCAGTACTTC	CASSYSSGRIGSGQYF	TRBJ2-7	-	-	TRBV6-5
TGTGCCAGTGGGGGCAACGGGGAAGCCGAAGATACGCAGTATTTT	CASGGNGEAEDTQYF	TRBJ2-3	-	-	TRBV19
TGTGCCAGCAGCCAATCCCCTACACTTCAGGGGGCGGCGGGAAACACCATATATTTT	CASSQSPTLQGAAGNTIYF	TRBJ1-3	TRBD1	-	TRBV16
TGTGCCAGCAGTTTTGAAGGGGGGTTCTCCTACGAGCAGTACTTC	CASSFEGGFSYEQYF	TRBJ2-7	-	-	TRBV28
TGTGCCAGCAGTGACCCGGGACCCTACCAAGAGACCCAGTACTTC	CASSDPGPYQETQYF	TRBJ2-5	-	-	TRBV25-1
TGTGCCAGCAGCATCGAAGGAGCTCTCCTTAGCACAGATACGCAGTATTTT	CASSIEGALLSTDTQYF	TRBJ2-3	-	-	TRBV5-6
TGTGCCAGCAGCTATACCAGAGGGCAGCCCCAGCATTTT	CASSYTRGQPQHF	TRBJ1-5	-	-	TRBV11-2
TGTGCCAGTAGTATATATTCCCTCCGGGATCAGCCCCAGCATTTT	CASSIYSLRDQPQHF	TRBJ1-5	-	-	TRBV19
TGTGCCACCAGCAGTACACTAGCGGGAGGAATGGGCAACACCGGGGAGCTGTTTTTT	CATSSTLAGGMGNTGELFF	TRBJ2-2	TRBD2	-	TRBV15
TGCGCCAGCAGCTTTGGACGGGAGGGAACTAATGAAAAACTGTTTTTT	CASSFGREGTNEKLFF	TRBJ1-4	-	-	TRBV5-1
TGTGCCAGCAGCTGGGGACAGGGGATAGTTTCACCCCTCCACTTT	CASSWGQGIVSPLHF	TRBJ1-6	TRBD1	-	TRBV11-2
TGTGCCAGCAGTGAGGCACCTTTCAATCAGCCCCAGCATTTT	CASSEAPFNQPQHF	TRBJ1-5	-	-	TRBV2
TGTGCCAGCAGCCCAGTTGGGGGTCAGCCCCAGCATTTT	CASSPVGGQPQHF	TRBJ1-5	-	-	TRBV6-5
TGTGCCAGCAGTGAAGAGCAGGGTTGGGAAAAACTGTTTTTT	CASSEEQGWEKLFF	TRBJ1-4	-	-	TRBV2
TGCGCCAGCAGTTATACAGGGGACTATGGCTACACCTTC	CASSYTGDYGYTF	TRBJ1-2	TRBD1	-	TRBV5-1
TGTGCCAGCAGCCAAGCAGGGGGTCTCTATAGCAATCAGCCCCAGCATTTT	CASSQAGGLYSNQPQHF	TRBJ1-5	TRBD1	once	TRBV3-1/TRBV3-2
TGTGCCAGCAGCACCTCTAGCGGGAGGGCCACATACTACGAGCAGTACTTC	CASSTSSGRATYYEQYF	TRBJ2-7	TRBD2	-	TRBV7-2
TGTGCCAGCACATGGGGGGCTCGGGGCAATCAGCCCCAGCATTTT	CASTWGARGNQPQHF	TRBJ1-5	-	-	TRBV2
TGTGCCAGCAGCCCCCGGGAGGGCCCAGATACGCAGTATTTT	CASSPREGPDTQYF	TRBJ2-3	TRBD2	-	TRBV13
TGTGCCAGCAGCTCGGGCCGCCAAGAGACCCAGTACTTC	CASSSGRQETQYF	TRBJ2-5	-	-	TRBV11-2
TGTGCCAGCAGCCCTCTAATGGGGTGGCTGTTTTTT	CASSPLMGWLFF	TRBJ1-4	-	few	TRBV3-1/TRBV3-2
TGTGCCAGCAGTTTAAGAGCCGGGGAGCTGTTTTTT	CASSLRAGELFF	TRBJ2-2	-	-	TRBV27
TGTGCCAGCAGCTTAGCGGTCAGCCTTGAAGCTTTCTTT	CASSLAVSLEAFF	TRBJ1-1	-	-	TRBV7-9
TGTGCCAGCAGCTTAGGACAGGGAGGCTCACCCCTCCACTTT	CASSLGQGGSPLHF	TRBJ1-6	TRBD1	once	TRBV7-8
TGTGCCAGCAGCTCTAAGACAGGGACTTTTTTCACTGAAGCTTTCTTT	CASSSKTGTFFTEAFF	TRBJ1-1	TRBD1	-	TRBV5-4
TGTGCCACCAGCAGAGTGGGAAACTCCAATCAGCCCCAGCATTTT	CATSRVGNSNQPQHF	TRBJ1-5	-	medium-sized	TRBV15
TGTGCCACCAGCAGAAGGACTAGCGGGAGCTACGAGCAGTACTTC	CATSRRTSGSYEQYF	TRBJ2-7	TRBD2	-	TRBV15
TGTGCCAGTAGGGGGTGGGATCAGCCCCAGCATTTT	CASRGWDQPQHF	TRBJ1-5	-	few	TRBV28
TGTGCCAGCAGCGAACAGGGGGCGAGGACTGAAGCTTTCTTT	CASSEQGARTEAFF	TRBJ1-1	TRBD1	few	TRBV11-3
TGTGCCAGCAGCTTAGTGCGGGGTTCCTACGAGCAGTACTTC	CASSLVRGSYEQYF	TRBJ2-7	-	-	TRBV7-8
TGTGCCAGCAGCTTAGAGACTCTATGGCTCACCTTC	CASSLETLWLTF	TRBJ1-2	-	-	TRBV11-3
TGTGCCAGCAGTGTCCCTAGCGGCGGGGTAAACGAGCAGTACTTC	CASSVPSGGVNEQYF	TRBJ2-7	TRBD2	-	TRBV2
TGTGCCGGGGCTAGCGGGAGGGCCTTCAGCACAGATACGCAGTATTTT	CAGASGRAFSTDTQYF	TRBJ2-3	TRBD2	-	TRBV28
TGTGCCAGCAGCCATGAAGGACTAGCGGGATCCAATGAGCAGTTCTTC	CASSHEGLAGSNEQFF	TRBJ2-1	TRBD2	-	TRBV3-1/TRBV3-2
TGTGCCAGCAGCCTCGGACAGATAAGCAATCAGCCCCAGCATTTT	CASSLGQISNQPQHF	TRBJ1-5	-	-	TRBV7-2
TGCAGTGCTAGTGCGCCTAGCGGCTCCTACGAGCAGTACTTC	CSASAPSGSYEQYF	TRBJ2-7	TRBD2	-	TRBV20-1